The text below deals with one T cell receptor (beta chain). Its antigen is unknown. This sample is part of a study of Graves' ophthalmopathy and Graves' hyperthyroidism. General observations from the study: Ophthalmopathy versus stable hyperthyroidism: 13-signature model gave roughly 88% sensitivity, less than 83% specificity.

Excluded: other autoimmune disease, uncontrolled infection, pregnancy or lactation. The J segment lost 4 bases and the V segment lost 6 bases, leaving 9 bases of the junction unmatched. The V gene's germline CDR1 is MGHDK and CDR2 SYGVNS. The CDR3 sequence is 17 residues long. The sequenced template was RNA, covering the TCR beta CDR3 region. HTBI primers served in a first-round RT-PCR, which a second-round multiplex PCR followed. TCRdb re-called the multiplex PCR reads with MiXCR, one entry per CDR3 protein. Of 650,000 to 900,000 distinct CDR3 sequences in the sample, 40% were seen once. This sequence joins TRBV25-1 and TRBJ2-6, with 10 bases fitting TRBD2. The sequencing input was peripheral blood. This TCR derives from an adult man with Graves' ophthalmopathy. Here the CDR3 DNA reads TGTGCCAGCAGGGAAAGCGGGAGGGCCGCCGGGGCCAACGTCCTGACTTTC. Residues: CASRESGRAAGANVLTF. Full variable domain (rest looked up from reference TRBV25-1 and TRBJ2-6): EADIYQTPRYLVIGTGKKITLECSQTMGHDKMYWYQQDPGMELHLIHYSYGVNSTEKGDLSSESTVSRIRTEHFPLTLESARPSHTSQYLCASRESGRAAGANVLTFGAGSRLTVL.